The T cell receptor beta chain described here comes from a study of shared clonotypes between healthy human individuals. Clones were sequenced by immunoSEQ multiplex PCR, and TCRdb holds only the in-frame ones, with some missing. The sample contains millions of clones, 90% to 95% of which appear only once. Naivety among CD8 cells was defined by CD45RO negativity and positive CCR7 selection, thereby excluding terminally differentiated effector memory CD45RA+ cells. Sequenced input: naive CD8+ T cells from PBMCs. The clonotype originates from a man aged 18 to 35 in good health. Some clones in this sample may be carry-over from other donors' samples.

Here the CDR3 reads CASSQDRGSYNEQFF. For the CDR3, the DNA is TGTGCCAGCAGCCAGGACAGGGGATCCTACAATGAGCAGTTCTTC. This chain links TRBV6-4 with TRBJ2-1, with 9 bases identical to TRBD1. CDR3 size: 15 residues. Trimming cost V 6 bases and J 1 base; bases outside gene matches: 4. CDR1 and CDR2 (germline): MRHNA, SNTAGT.